Below are 9 T cell receptor beta chains sequenced from a single sample in a study of early T cells in non-severe SARS-CoV-2 infection (dated by TCRdb to about 2021). The method was 5' RACE. Sequencing took place on a NextSeq 500. TCRdb reanalyzed the raw reads on its own, using fastp at Q25 for trimming and MiXCR for clone calling, and kept in-frame beta chains. Entries are consolidated by CDR3 protein sequence, retaining the most common genes and DNA. The sample contains tens of thousands of distinct CDR3 sequences, around 6.6% of them found a single time. The ten largest make up about 3% of the sample. Sample: whole blood. The source is an adult who was a healthcare worker with PCR-confirmed SARS-CoV-2 infection or an uninfected control (not recorded which).

The rearrangement links TRBV20-1 to TRBJ1-1, with D maybe TRBD1 (6 bases). This CDR3 region has 15 residues. From germline, CDR1 is DFQATT and CDR2 SNEGSKA (reference sequence). V was pared by 0 bases and J by 7 bases, with 18 bases between. The CDR3 is CSARDRHRADLEAFF. In nucleotides, the CDR3 is TGCAGTGCTAGAGATCGGCACAGGGCCGACCTTGAAGCTTTCTTT.

This clonotype was seen ten or more times. This chain joins TRBV3-1 and TRBJ1-2; unclear D gene. V gave up 5 bases and J gave up 4 bases, with 17 bases separating them. This CDR3 comprises 15 residues. Germline assignment: CDR1 LGHDT and CDR2 YNNKEL (reference sequence). DNA of the CDR3: TGTGCCAGCAGCGCAACACAGAAACCTTTCTATGGCTACACCTTC. Translating it yields CASSATQKPFYGYTF.

This clonotype was found many times. The chain has TRBV11-3 and TRBJ2-1; D remains unclear. With 4 bases removed from V and 5 bases from J, the gap between germline ends came to 9 bases. The CDR3 covers 13 residues. CDR1 is SGHNT, CDR2 YENEEA, per germline. For the CDR3, the DNA is TGTGCCAGCAGCTACCTGAGAGACAATGAGCAGTTCTTC. Protein sequence: CASSYLRDNEQFF. The whole variable domain, remainder taken from reference TRBV11-3 and TRBJ2-1, is EAGVVQSPRYKIIEKKQPVAFWCNPISGHNTLYWYLQNLGQGPELLIRYENEEAVDDSQLPKDRFSAERLKGVDSTLKIQPAELGDSAVYLCASSYLRDNEQFFGPGTRLTVL.

Many counts were recorded for this clonotype. V gene TRBV11-2 combines with J gene TRBJ2-7; D not certain. The CDR3 has 13 residues. Trimming shortened V by 1 base and J by 3 bases, and 7 bases separated the two germline ends. Germline V gene sequence: CDR1 SGHAT, CDR2 FQNNGV. The CDR3 region has the DNA TGTGCCAGCAGCTTAGGGAGATACTACGAGCAGTACTTC. Protein sequence: CASSLGRYYEQYF.

This clonotype was observed many times. The V and J genes are TRBV28 and TRBJ2-7; 10 bases line up with TRBD1. Trimming cost V 4 bases and J 7 bases; bases outside gene matches: 13. The CDR3 consists of 16 residues. CDR1 MDHEN and CDR2 SYDVKM come from the germline V gene. This CDR3 reads CASSSPRQGASIEQYF. The CDR3 DNA follows: TGTGCCAGCAGTTCCCCAAGACAGGGGGCTTCAATTGAGCAGTACTTC.

At least ten counts were recorded for this clonotype. The chain links TRBV12-3 or TRBV12-4 to TRBJ1-1; D perhaps matches TRBD1 (5 bases). Trimming shortened V by 3 bases and J by 2 bases, and 10 bases separated the two germline ends. The CDR3 loop spans 14 amino acids. CDR3 amino acids: CASSFGGINTEAFF. The CDR3 region has the DNA TGTGCCAGCAGTTTTGGGGGGATTAACACTGAAGCTTTCTTT.

This clonotype was found a few times. This chain uses TRBV6-5 with TRBJ1-2, with 8 positions matching TRBD1. Germline loops: CDR1 MNHEY, CDR2 SVGAGI. J was trimmed by 2 bases and V by 0 bases; bases with no gene match: 2. The CDR3 totals 15 residues. The chain's CDR3 is CASSYSGTGNYGYTF. DNA for the CDR3: TGTGCCAGCAGTTACTCAGGGACAGGCAACTATGGCTACACCTTC.

Turning to this clonotype: With a much larger clone just one base away, this may be a read error. The chain uses TRBV15 and TRBJ1-2; D not resolved. CDR3 length: 15 residues. Germline CDR1 LNHNV, CDR2 YYDKDF (reference sequence). In DNA, the CDR3 is TGTGTCACCAGCAGAGAAAGGAATCTCAACTATGGCTACACCTTC. It translates to CVTSRERNLNYGYTF.

There are a few counts of this clonotype. The rearrangement joins TRBV9 to TRBJ2-3; D is unclear. Per germline, CDR1 SGDLS and CDR2 YYNGEE. V was pared by 4 bases and J by 6 bases, with 9 bases between. There are 12 residues in the CDR3. The CDR3 region has the DNA TGTGCCAGCAGCCGACCCCGGGATACGCAGTATTTT. Translated, it gives CASSRPRDTQYF.